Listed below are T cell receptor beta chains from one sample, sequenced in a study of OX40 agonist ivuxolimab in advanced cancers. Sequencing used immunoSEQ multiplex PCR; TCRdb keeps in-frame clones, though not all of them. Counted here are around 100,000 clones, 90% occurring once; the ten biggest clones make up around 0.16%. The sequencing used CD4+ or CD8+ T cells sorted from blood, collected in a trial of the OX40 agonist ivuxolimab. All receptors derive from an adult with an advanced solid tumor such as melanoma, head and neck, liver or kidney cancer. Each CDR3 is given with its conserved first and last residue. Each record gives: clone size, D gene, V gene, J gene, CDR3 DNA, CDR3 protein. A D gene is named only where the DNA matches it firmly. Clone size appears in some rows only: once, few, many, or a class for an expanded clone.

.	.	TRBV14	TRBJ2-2	TGTGCCAGCAGCCAAGTGGCACGCACCGGGGAGCTGTTTTTT	CASSQVARTGELFF
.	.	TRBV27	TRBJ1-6	TGTGCCAGCAGTTGGGACGGGCTTGCTCCCCTCCACTTT	CASSWDGLAPLHF
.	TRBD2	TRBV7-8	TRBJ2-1	TGTGCCAGCAGCAATAGCGGGCCCAATGAGCAGTTCTTC	CASSNSGPNEQFF
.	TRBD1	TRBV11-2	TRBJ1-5	TGTGCCAGCAGCTCAGGGGGGACAGGGGGTCTGAAGCAGCCCCAGCATTTT	CASSSGGTGGLKQPQHF
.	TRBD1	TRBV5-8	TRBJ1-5	TGTGCCAGCACCCGATTCCGGGGACAGGGGGCGAAATATAGCAATCAGCCCCAGCATTTT	CASTRFRGQGAKYSNQPQHF
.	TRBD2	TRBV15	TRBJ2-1	TGTGCCACCAGCAGAGTTGCTAGCGGGGCGGATGAGCAGTTCTTC	CATSRVASGADEQFF
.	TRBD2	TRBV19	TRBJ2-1	TGTGCCAGTAGTATAAGGCCTAGCGGACCCTCCTACAATGAGCAGTTCTTC	CASSIRPSGPSYNEQFF
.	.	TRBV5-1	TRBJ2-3	TGCGCCAGCAGCTTGGGCAGTTACAGCACAGATACGCAGTATTTT	CASSLGSYSTDTQYF
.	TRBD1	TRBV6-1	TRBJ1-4	TGTGCCAGCAGTTCACAGGGGGCCGGGGAAAAACTGTTTTTT	CASSSQGAGEKLFF
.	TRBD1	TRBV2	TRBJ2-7	TGTGCCAGCGGCAACAGGGGCCCTTTCACCTACGAGCAGTACTTC	CASGNRGPFTYEQYF
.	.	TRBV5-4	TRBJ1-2	TGTGCCAGCAGCTTGTCAAGGGAATTTACTCTTTATGGCTACACCTTC	CASSLSREFTLYGYTF
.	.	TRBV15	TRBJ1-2	TGTGCCACCAGCAGAGGAGGGACCGCTAGCTATGGCTACACCTTC	CATSRGGTASYGYTF
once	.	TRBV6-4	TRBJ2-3	TGTGCCAGCAGTGATGGCGGAGGCACAGATACGCAGTATTTT	CASSDGGGTDTQYF
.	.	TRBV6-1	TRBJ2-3	TGTGCCAGCAGTGCCAGAATACGTGATACGCAGTATTTT	CASSARIRDTQYF
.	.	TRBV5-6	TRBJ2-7	TGTGCCAGCAGCTTGGCCGGATACTCCTACGAGCAGTACTTC	CASSLAGYSYEQYF
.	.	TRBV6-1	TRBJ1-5	TGTGCCAGCAGTGAACAGGGTCCCTCGCATTTT	CASSEQGPSHF
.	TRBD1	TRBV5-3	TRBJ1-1	TGTGCCAGAAGCATTCTGGACAGGGGCACTGAAGCTTTCTTT	CARSILDRGTEAFF
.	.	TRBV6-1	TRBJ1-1	TGTGCCAGCAGGGTAGGAAACACTGAAGCTTTCTTT	CASRVGNTEAFF
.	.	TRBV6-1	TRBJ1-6	TGTGCCAGCAGTGACAAGGGTTCACCCCTCCACTTT	CASSDKGSPLHF
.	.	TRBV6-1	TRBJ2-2	TGTGCCAGCAGTGAACGATGGGCAGTCTTCGCCGGGGAGCTGTTTTTT	CASSERWAVFAGELFF
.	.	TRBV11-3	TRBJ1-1	TGTGCCAGCAGCTTCAGGACGGGGACTGAAGCTTTCTTT	CASSFRTGTEAFF
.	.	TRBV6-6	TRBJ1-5	TGTGCCAGCAGTCCGACAAATCAGCCCCAGCATTTT	CASSPTNQPQHF
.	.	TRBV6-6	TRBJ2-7	TGTGCCAGCAGTTCTGGCAGGGAGATTTACGAGCAGTACTTC	CASSSGREIYEQYF
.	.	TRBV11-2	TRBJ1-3	TGTGCCAGCAGGGTCAGGAGCTCTGGAAACACCATATATTTT	CASRVRSSGNTIYF
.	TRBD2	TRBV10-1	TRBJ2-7	TGCGCCAGCTCTCGGGGGGTCAAATACGAGCAGTACTTC	CASSRGVKYEQYF
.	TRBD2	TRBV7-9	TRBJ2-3	TGTGCCAGCAGCTTAGGGGGACTAGCGGGAAGCACAGATACGCAGTATTTT	CASSLGGLAGSTDTQYF
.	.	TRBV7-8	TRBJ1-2	TGTGCCAGCAGCTTAAGCCACGGTAACTATGGCTACACCTTC	CASSLSHGNYGYTF
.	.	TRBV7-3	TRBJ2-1	TGTGCCAGCAGCTTGGACATATACAATGAGCAGTTCTTC	CASSLDIYNEQFF
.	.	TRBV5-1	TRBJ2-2	TGCGCCAGCAGTAATGATCGGGGAAATAGGGCCGGGGAGCTGTTTTTT	CASSNDRGNRAGELFF
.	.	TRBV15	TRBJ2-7	TGTGCCACCAGCAGTGGCGGGCCCTCCTACGAGCAGTACTTC	CATSSGGPSYEQYF
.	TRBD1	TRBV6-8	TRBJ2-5	TGTGCCAGCAGTGCACTCCGGGACAGTCAAGAGACCCAGTACTTC	CASSALRDSQETQYF
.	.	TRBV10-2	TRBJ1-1	TGCGCCAGCAGTGAGTCGGGTTGGGGGAACACTGAAGCTTTCTTT	CASSESGWGNTEAFF
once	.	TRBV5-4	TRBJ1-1	TGTGCCACCACTCTGACCCCTCAGGTTCACACTGAAGCTTTCTTT	CATTLTPQVHTEAFF
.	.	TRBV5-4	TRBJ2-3	TGTGCCAGCAGCTTGGGAGGACTTGGCACAGATACGCAGTATTTT	CASSLGGLGTDTQYF
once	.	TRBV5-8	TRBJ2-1	TGTGCCAGCAGCCCATCCAGGGTTTCCAATGAGCAGTTCTTC	CASSPSRVSNEQFF
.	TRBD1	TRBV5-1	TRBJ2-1	TGCGCCAGCAGCTTGCAGGGGGCCCTATACAATGAGCAGTTCTTC	CASSLQGALYNEQFF
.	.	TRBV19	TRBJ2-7	TGTGCCAGTACCCCCAAGACCGGGACGGGAAGCGAGCAGTACTTC	CASTPKTGTGSEQYF
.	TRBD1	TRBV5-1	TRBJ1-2	TGCGCCAGCAGCTTGGCCGGGGACAGGGCCTACACCTTC	CASSLAGDRAYTF
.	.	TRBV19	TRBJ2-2	TGTGCCAGTAGTCCTCCGCCCACCGGGGAGCTGTTTTTT	CASSPPPTGELFF
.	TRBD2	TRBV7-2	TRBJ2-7	TGTGCCAGCAGCTTAGCCGGGACTAGTGGGATGTGGCAGTACTTC	CASSLAGTSGMWQYF
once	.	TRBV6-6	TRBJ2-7	TGTGCCAGCAGCCCCCTGGGACTGACCTACGAGCAGTACTTC	CASSPLGLTYEQYF
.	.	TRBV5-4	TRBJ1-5	TGTGCCAGCAGCTTGGGACCCGGGACGGGGAATCAGCCCCAGCATTTT	CASSLGPGTGNQPQHF
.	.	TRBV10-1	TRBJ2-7	TGCGCCAGCAGTGTTGACGGGGGCGGCTACGAGCAGTACTTC	CASSVDGGGYEQYF
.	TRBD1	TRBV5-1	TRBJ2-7	TGCGCCAGCAGCCAATCCGGGACAGGGGCCGAGGAGCAGTACTTC	CASSQSGTGAEEQYF
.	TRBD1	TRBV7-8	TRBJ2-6	TGTGCCAGCAGCTTAAATCAAGGACAGGGAGCTGGGGCCAACGTCCTGACTTTC	CASSLNQGQGAGANVLTF
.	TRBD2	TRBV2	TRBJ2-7	TGTGCCAGCAGTGATCGACTAGCGGGAGACTCCTACGAGCAGTACTTC	CASSDRLAGDSYEQYF
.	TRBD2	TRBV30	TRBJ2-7	TGTGCCTGGAGGGTAGCGGGGGGTTTCCACGAGCAGTACTTC	CAWRVAGGFHEQYF